This T cell receptor beta chain is drawn from a study of graft-versus-host responses after intestinal transplantation. Trimming removed 7 bases from V and 1 base from J, with 10 bases in between. The germline gives CDR1 SQVTM, CDR2 ANQGSEA. The CDR3 is 12 residues long. Overall study findings and caveats: GvH clones occurred in recipient marrow; some first appeared in ileum or blood. Allografts from individuals with graft-donor T cell macrochimerism displayed high graft-versus-host to host-versus-graft clonal ratios.

The assay was immunoSEQ multiplex PCR, and TCRdb's table has in-frame clones only and misses some. This table has 85,000 to 100,000 clones, about 92% appearing once. Regarding this clone: Its specificity is not known.

The material sequenced was unstimulated CD8+ T cells sorted from spleen or lymph node cells, taken before intestinal transplant. The source of this sequence is a human donor who received an intestinal transplant. The chain employs TRBV29-1 and TRBJ1-1; D is perhaps TRBD1 (6 bases). CDR3 DNA: TGCAGCGGTGGGACAACGAACACTGAAGCTTTCTTT. It encodes CSGGTTNTEAFF.